Below are 27 T cell receptor beta chains sequenced from a single sample in a study of cytomegalovirus exposure and HLA in healthy donors. Amplification used 60 Vbeta primers and 13 Jbeta primers. The assay was immunoSEQ multiplex PCR, and TCRdb's table has in-frame clones only and misses some. Of over 200,000 clones in the sample, roughly 89% were seen once. Input material: PBMCs. The receptors derive from a woman younger than 35 in good health and CMV-seronegative.

This clone was counted a few times. This chain links TRBV5-1 with TRBJ2-2, with D maybe TRBD1 (6 bases). CDR3 length: 16 amino acids. Germline V gives CDR1 SGHRS, CDR2 YFSETQ. V was trimmed by 2 bases and J by 0 bases, leaving 11 bases between them. The CDR3 DNA follows: TGCGCCAGCAGCTTTACAGGGTCAGCGAACACCGGGGAGCTGTTTTTT. Translated, it gives CASSFTGSANTGELFF.

About this clone itself: At one end, the junction sequence differs from germline, possibly due to a read error. The J gene is TRBJ1-1, the V gene TRBV7-9; D uncertain. CDR1 and CDR2 from the germline V gene are SEHNR and FQNEAQ (reference sequence). CDR3 size: 16 residues. CDR3 bases: TGTTCCAGCAGCTTATGGCGATTATCAGGGAACACTGAAGCTTTCTTT. Its protein product is CSSSLWRLSGNTEAFF.

The V and J genes are TRBV29-1 and TRBJ1-2; the D gene is possibly TRBD1 (6 bases). Per the germline V gene, CDR1 is SQVTM and CDR2 is ANQGSEA. V dropped 6 bases and J dropped 4 bases, with 9 bases sitting between them. This CDR3 spans 11 amino acids. This CDR3 is CSVGQSYGYTF. The CDR3 bases are TGCAGCGTAGGACAGTCCTATGGCTACACCTTC.

In its sample, this clone was seen once. This sample includes further DNA sequences coding for the same CDR3. CDR3 in amino acids: CASSLEGGTGRNSPLHF. The CDR3 bases are TGTGCCAGCAGCTTGGAGGGCGGGACAGGGCGTAATTCACCCCTCCACTTT. The V call is TRBV5-4, the J call TRBJ1-6; 9 bases line up with TRBD1. This CDR3 is 17 amino acids long. Germline CDR1 reads SGHNT; CDR2 reads YYREEE (reference sequence). V lost 0 bases and J lost 6; bases outside the gene matches: 7.

The chain links TRBV11-2 to TRBJ1-1; a weak D match, TRBD1 (5 bases). The germline V gene has CDR1 SGHAT and CDR2 FQNNGV. This CDR3 contains 14 residues. Trimming pared 3 bases from V and 4 bases from J, leaving 12 bases between. The chain's CDR3 is CASSLNTGITEAFF. The CDR3 nucleotides are TGTGCCAGCAGCTTGAATACAGGAATCACTGAAGCTTTCTTT.

V and J are TRBV5-1 and TRBJ2-7; tentative D call: TRBD2 (6 bases). V shed 7 bases and J shed 2 bases, with 13 bases lying between them. This CDR3 has 13 residues. Germline V gives CDR1 SGHRS, CDR2 YFSETQ. Here the CDR3 reads CASQGEVPYEQYF. The CDR3 DNA reads as TGCGCCAGCCAAGGGGAGGTTCCCTACGAGCAGTACTTC.

This clone was seen just once. This rearrangement joins TRBV10-3 to TRBJ2-2, with D tentatively TRBD1 (6 bases). Germline V gives CDR1 ENHRY, CDR2 SYGVKD. The length of the CDR3 is 16 residues. V was clipped by 6 bases and J by 5 bases, with 19 bases between them. The CDR3 nucleotides are TGTGCCATCAGCCTTAGGCAGGGGCTACAAACCGGGGAGCTGTTTTTT. Translated: CAISLRQGLQTGELFF.

The rearrangement joins TRBV2 to TRBJ2-4; the D gene is possibly TRBD2 (6 bases). Germline lookup yields CDR1 SNHLY and CDR2 FYNNEI. Trimming cost V 1 base and J 0 bases, with 10 bases left between them. The CDR3 sequence is 16 residues long. The CDR3 loop is CASSEGEVGAKNIQYF. CDR3 nucleotide sequence: TGTGCCAGCAGTGAAGGGGAGGTGGGAGCCAAAAACATTCAGTACTTC.

The chain recombines TRBV15 with TRBJ2-1; D is ambiguous. The CDR3 has 14 residues. CDR1 LNHNV and CDR2 YYDKDF come from the germline V gene (reference sequence). V was clipped by 4 bases and J by 6 bases, with 13 bases between them. CDR3 DNA: TGTGCCACCAGCATTCAAGCGCGGCGCAATGAGCAGTTCTTC. This encodes CATSIQARRNEQFF.

There are a few counts of this clone. The V and J genes are TRBV11-3 and TRBJ2-7; D possibly corresponds to TRBD1 (5 bases). V was cut by 2 bases and J by 1 base, with 18 bases left in between. The CDR3 runs 17 residues. CDR1 is SGHNT and CDR2 is YENEEA in the germline V gene. CDR3: CASSLFFDSPRSYEQYF. For the CDR3, the DNA is TGTGCCAGCAGCTTATTTTTCGACAGCCCAAGGTCCTACGAGCAGTACTTC.

The chain recombines TRBV4-2 with TRBJ2-2; 9 bases match TRBD1. This CDR3 has 14 residues. Germline V gives CDR1 LGHNA, CDR2 YNFKEQ. V lost 0 bases and J lost 16; bases outside the gene matches: 9. CDR3 coding DNA: TGTGCCAGCAGCCAAGATAATTGGGGACAGGGAAGGTTTTTT. Residues: CASSQDNWGQGRFF.

This clone appeared once. The genes are TRBV9 and TRBJ1-1, with D unclear. V was clipped by 0 bases and J by 1 base, with 7 bases between them. CDR1 SGDLS and CDR2 YYNGEE come from the germline V gene. The CDR3 is made up of 14 amino acids. CDR3 bases: TGTGCCAGCAGCGTAGCCTCAGGGAACACTGAAGCTTTCTTT. Amino acids: CASSVASGNTEAFF.

To note about this clone: This CDR3 is also generated by other DNA sequences in the sample. This chain links TRBV29-1 with TRBJ2-1, with TRBD2 matching 7 bases. CDR1 is SQVTM, CDR2 ANQGSEA, per germline. This CDR3 has 14 residues. V trimming: 2 bases; J trimming: 2 bases; junction bases outside the gene matches: 3. Here the CDR3 reads CSVELAVPYNEQFF. For the CDR3, the DNA is TGCAGCGTTGAACTAGCGGTCCCCTACAATGAGCAGTTCTTC.

In this sample, this clone turned up once. The rearrangement uses TRBV2 and TRBJ2-5, with D possibly matching TRBD2 (7 bases). V lost 6 bases and J lost 2, with 13 bases in between. CDR1 and CDR2 (germline): SNHLY, FYNNEI. The CDR3 length is 14 residues. CDR3 in amino acids: CASRGGPEQETQYF. The CDR3 bases are TGTGCCAGCAGGGGGGGGCCGGAACAAGAGACCCAGTACTTC.

The chain is built from TRBV6-6 and TRBJ1-5, with D uncertain. The CDR3 runs to 13 residues. Germline values: CDR1 MNHNY, CDR2 SVGAGI (reference sequence). Trimming took off 6 bases at V and 0 bases at J, with 6 bases between the two ends. CDR3: CASRRDSNQPQHF. The CDR3 coding sequence is TGTGCCAGCAGACGGGATAGCAATCAGCCCCAGCATTTT.

This clone was seen a few times. As DNA, the CDR3 is TGCGCCAGCAGTGATGGCGGAGGTACCTACGAGCAGTACTTC. Amino acids: CASSDGGGTYEQYF. The chain has TRBV10-2 and TRBJ2-7; D is perhaps TRBD2 (5 bases). Trimming removed 3 bases at V and 2 bases at J, with 11 bases between. The length of the CDR3 is 14 residues. The germline V gene encodes CDR1 WSHSY and CDR2 SAAADI.

The rearrangement joins TRBV18 to TRBJ1-2, with D possibly TRBD1 on 6 matching bases. Germline values: CDR1 KGHSH, CDR2 LQKENI. Trimming removed 4 bases at V and 1 base at J, with 16 bases between. This CDR3 is built from 16 residues. The CDR3 bases are TGTGCCAGCTCACTCGCCCCGGACAGCCTTAACTATGGCTACACCTTC. This translates into CASSLAPDSLNYGYTF.

The chain's CDR3 is CSVGKRGNNEQFF. CDR3 sequence (DNA): TGCAGCGTTGGAAAGCGGGGGAACAATGAGCAGTTCTTC. V is TRBV29-1 and J is TRBJ2-1, with TRBD2 matching over 8 bases. After removal of 4 bases from V and 5 bases from J, the junction contained 4 bases not matched to a gene. The CDR3 has 13 residues. CDR1 SQVTM and CDR2 ANQGSEA come from the germline V gene.

This chain joins TRBV7-2 and TRBJ1-1; 11 bases are a match to TRBD1. The CDR3 spans 17 residues. Germline trimming cut 5 bases from V and 1 base from J; bases unmatched to any gene: 9. Germline values: CDR1 SGHTA, CDR2 FQGNSA. The CDR3 here is CASSLWTGGEANTEAFF. The CDR3 DNA follows: TGTGCCAGCAGCCTCTGGACAGGGGGCGAGGCGAACACTGAAGCTTTCTTT.

V gene TRBV6-5 combines with J gene TRBJ2-1; TRBD2 might be the D (5 bases). V gave up 0 bases and J gave up 9 bases, with 18 bases separating them. Germline CDR1 MNHEY, CDR2 SVGAGI. This CDR3 contains 16 residues. CDR3 DNA sequence: TGTGCCAGCAGTTACTCGTGGCGGGCCGGTGGTAGTGAGCAGTTCTTC. This gives the protein CASSYSWRAGGSEQFF.

The chain is built from TRBV15 and TRBJ2-7; a weak D match, TRBD2 (6 bases). V was cut by 0 bases and J by 12 bases, with 18 bases left in between. In germline, CDR1 is LNHNV, CDR2 YYDKDF (reference sequence). The CDR3 consists of 14 residues. CDR3 protein: CATSRERLIREWYF. In DNA form, the CDR3 reads TGTGCCACCAGCAGAGAGAGGTTGATTCGGGAGTGGTACTTC.

About this clone: This sample also contains other DNA sequences that code for the same CDR3. The chain joins TRBV7-2 to TRBJ2-7; weak D call: TRBD1 (5 bases). Germline loops: CDR1 SGHTA, CDR2 FQGNSA. This CDR3 region has 12 residues. Trimming took off 3 bases at V and 3 bases at J, with 6 bases between the two ends. The CDR3 loop reads CASSFDSYEQYF. The CDR3 coding sequence is TGTGCCAGCAGCTTCGACAGCTACGAGCAGTACTTC.

The CDR3 DNA sequence: TGTGCCAGCAGCTTGGACCTAGGGGTGAATGAAAAACTGTTTTTT. Its translation is CASSLDLGVNEKLFF. The gene calls are TRBV5-4 and TRBJ1-4; D possibly corresponds to TRBD1 (5 bases). The germline CDR1 and CDR2 sequences are SGHNT and YYREEE (reference sequence). The ends were cut back, 0 bases at V and 5 bases at J, with 11 bases in the middle. CDR3 length equals 15 residues.

This chain uses TRBV4-1 with TRBJ2-7; the D is unclear. The CDR3 is 13 amino acids. The germline V and J ends were trimmed by 1 base and 0 bases, with 4 bases remaining between them. Germline V gene lookup returns CDR1 MGHRA and CDR2 YSYEKL. CDR3 amino acids: CASSQGVSYEQYF. CDR3 DNA: TGCGCCAGCAGCCAAGGAGTCTCCTACGAGCAGTACTTC.

This chain uses TRBV6-1 with TRBJ2-1, with 10 bases that match TRBD2. Trimming removed 10 bases from V and 8 bases from J; junction bases left unmatched: 5. This CDR3 region has 12 residues. CDR1 is MNHNS and CDR2 is SASEGT in the germline V gene. The CDR3 region has the DNA TGTGCCACCGGGACTAGCGAGCATGAGCAGTTCTTC. Translating it yields CATGTSEHEQFF.

This sequence joins TRBV27 and TRBJ1-1; 10 bases match TRBD1. The junction had 11 bases not matched to a gene; V was cut back by 5 bases and J by 5 bases. This CDR3 is built from 16 residues. The V gene's germline CDR1 is MNHEY and CDR2 SMNVEV (reference sequence). The CDR3 DNA reads TGTGCCAGCAGTAACTATATAGACAGGGGGCGGACTGAAGCTTTCTTT. Protein sequence: CASSNYIDRGRTEAFF.

The rearrangement links TRBV10-3 to TRBJ1-2; D ambiguous. The V end lost 5 bases, the J end lost 3 bases, and 10 bases lay between the germline ends. This CDR3 comprises 13 residues. Germline assignment: CDR1 ENHRY and CDR2 SYGVKD. The CDR3 nucleotides are TGTGCCATCAGTTTAGGCCGGGACTATGGCTACACCTTC. It yields the protein CAISLGRDYGYTF.